This T cell receptor beta chain was retrieved from a study of cytomegalovirus exposure and HLA in healthy donors. Whole-study findings and limits: TCR beta V segments were, for the most part, productive about 87% or about 30% of the time in an earlier analysis. In vitro checks showed that a few CMV-associated chains really do target CMV antigens. Sequencing likely caused a cluster of highly shared sequence variants.

Looked up from germline, CDR1 is MNHEY and CDR2 is SMNVEV (reference sequence). Trimming at V came to 1 base and at J to 2 bases, leaving 6 bases not matched to a gene. CDR3 length: 16 amino acids. Concerning this clone: Its antigen is not identified.

PCR involved 60 Vbeta and 13 Jbeta primers. Measured with immunoSEQ multiplex PCR; TCRdb has only the in-frame clones, and not every one. Its table lists around 100,000 clones. The receptor comes from a man in his forties or fifties in good health and CMV-seropositive. Sequencing was done on a sample of PBMCs. The rearrangement joins TRBV27 to TRBJ2-3, with TRBD1 matching over 7 bases. The CDR3 reads CASSLFTGDLTDTQYF. CDR3 DNA sequence: TGTGCCAGCAGTTTATTCACAGGGGACCTCACAGATACGCAGTATTTT.